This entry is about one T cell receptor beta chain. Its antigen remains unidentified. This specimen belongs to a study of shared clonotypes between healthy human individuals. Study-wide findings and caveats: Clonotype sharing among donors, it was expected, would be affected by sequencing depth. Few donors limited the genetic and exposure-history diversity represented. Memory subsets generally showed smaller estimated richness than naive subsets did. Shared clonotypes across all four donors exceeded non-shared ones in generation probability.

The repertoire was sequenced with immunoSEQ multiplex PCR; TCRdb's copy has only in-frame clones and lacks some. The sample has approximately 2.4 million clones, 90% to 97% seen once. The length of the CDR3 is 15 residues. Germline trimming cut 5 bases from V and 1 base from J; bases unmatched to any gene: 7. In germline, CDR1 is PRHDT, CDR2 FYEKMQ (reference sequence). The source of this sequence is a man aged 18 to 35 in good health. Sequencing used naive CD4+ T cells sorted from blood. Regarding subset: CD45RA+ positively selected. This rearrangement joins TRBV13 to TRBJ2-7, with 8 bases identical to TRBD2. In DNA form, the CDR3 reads TGTGCCAGCAGCATCAGGACTAGCTCATCCTACGAGCAGTACTTC. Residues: CASSIRTSSSYEQYF.